Below, 19 T cell receptor beta chains from the same sample are listed, as sequenced in a study of lymphopenia after photon versus proton radiotherapy. The protocol was immunoSEQ multiplex PCR, while the TCRdb copy is restricted to in-frame clones and leaves out a portion. The sample records about 3,800 clones, around 69% being singletons. The sample was peripheral blood, taken from a patient treated with proton-based radiotherapy. The receptors here all came from a man aged 80 or over with esophageal cancer.

By proportion, this clone is medium-sized. This chain connects TRBV30 to TRBJ1-1; D not certain. The CDR3 runs 13 residues. V lost 4 bases and J 2 bases, leaving 11 bases between the germline ends. Germline-derived CDR1 and CDR2 are GTSNPN and SVGIG (reference sequence). CDR3 DNA sequence: TGTGCCTGGATTATTGGGTTTAACACTGAAGCTTTCTTT. This encodes CAWIIGFNTEAFF.

This clone was seen only a few times. The V call is TRBV21-1, the J call TRBJ2-7; the D call in the table, TRBD2, was not verified against the DNA. TRBV21-1 is a known pseudogene. The CDR3 spans 14 residues. The CDR3, as DNA: TGTGCCACCAGAGTCCGGGGAGGAACCTACGAGCAGTACTTC. It encodes CATRVRGGTYEQYF.

The CDR3 region is CASSLVEQGTEAFF. CDR3 sequence (DNA): TGTGCCAGCAGCTTAGTTGAGCAAGGCACTGAAGCTTTCTTT. The chain uses TRBV7-4 and TRBJ1-1, with unresolved D. The CDR3 extends over 14 amino acids. The V end was cut by 1 base, the J end by 4 bases, with 10 bases between. Germline lookup yields CDR1 SGHVT and CDR2 SQSDAQ.

The chain is built from TRBV10-1 and TRBJ1-1; 9 bases agree with TRBD1. In germline, CDR1 is WNHNN, CDR2 SYGVQD (reference sequence). J lost 4 bases, V lost 6 bases, and 3 bases had no gene match. CDR3 length: 13 residues. Here the CDR3 DNA reads TGCGCCAGCAGCCGGGACAGGGTCACTGAAGCTTTCTTT. This gives the protein CASSRDRVTEAFF.

The rearrangement links TRBV13 to TRBJ2-2; the D call may be TRBD1 or TRBD2 (6 bases each). The V end was cut by 5 bases, the J end by 3 bases, with 25 bases between. The germline gives CDR1 PRHDT, CDR2 FYEKMQ (reference sequence). This CDR3 comprises 19 residues. The CDR3 bases are TGTGCCAGCAGCCCCTCTGTCGCCGAAAAGGGGGGCGACACCGGGGAGCTGTTTTTT. Its protein is CASSPSVAEKGGDTGELFF.

V is TRBV10-1 and J is TRBJ2-2; TRBD2 agrees at 11 bases. CDR3 length: 16 residues. The germline CDR1 and CDR2 sequences are WNHNN and SYGVQD (reference sequence). Trimming took 5 bases from V and 4 from J; bases not matched to a gene: 6. Written as DNA, the CDR3 is TGCGCCAGCAGTTTAGCGGGAGGGGAGCGCACCGGGGAGCTGTTTTTT. This encodes CASSLAGGERTGELFF.

The chain recombines TRBV11-3 with TRBJ2-5; D may be TRBD1 or TRBD2 (5 bases each). Near its end, the DNA agrees better with TRBJ2-7, so the J call may be wrong. CDR1 and CDR2 (germline): SGHNT, YENEEA. This CDR3 region has 16 residues. The CDR3 protein is CASSLTGPPRAYEQYF. The CDR3 coding sequence is TGTGCCAGCAGCTTAACGGGACCCCCTCGAGCCTACGAGCAGTACTTC.

Comment on this clone: Within the sample, other DNA sequences also encode this same CDR3. The V call is TRBV7-2, the J call TRBJ1-3; no clear D gene. Deletions cut 2 bases from V and 0 bases from J, with 11 bases between. The germline CDR1 and CDR2 sequences are SGHTA and FQGNSA. This CDR3 is built from 16 residues. CDR3 residues: CASSLTGGNSGNTIYF. As DNA, the CDR3 is TGTGCCAGCAGCTTAACGGGAGGAAACTCTGGAAACACCATATATTTT.

The chain carries TRBV11-3 and TRBJ2-2, with TRBD1 matching 7 bases. V dropped 6 bases and J dropped 4; count of bases not matched to a gene: 11. Germline V gene lookup returns CDR1 SGHNT and CDR2 YENEEA. CDR3 length equals 16 residues. This CDR3 is CASRHRGTMGTGELFF. CDR3 DNA: TGTGCCAGCAGGCACAGGGGAACAATGGGCACCGGGGAGCTGTTTTTT. The full variable domain, completed using reference TRBV11-3 and TRBJ2-2, is EAGVVQSPRYKIIEKKQPVAFWCNPISGHNTLYWYLQNLGQGPELLIRYENEEAVDDSQLPKDRFSAERLKGVDSTLKIQPAELGDSAVYLCASRHRGTMGTGELFFGEGSRLTVL.

CDR3 nucleotides: TGTGCCAGCAGCGCCAGGACCTACACCGGGGAGCTGTTTTTT. This sequence encodes CASSARTYTGELFF. This rearrangement joins TRBV9 to TRBJ2-2; no definite D call. CDR3 length equals 14 residues. CDR1 and CDR2 from the germline V gene are SGDLS and YYNGEE. V was clipped by 3 bases and J by 3 bases, with 9 bases between them. Combining the CDR3 with reference TRBV9 and TRBJ2-2 gives the whole variable domain DSGVTQTPKHLITATGQRVTLRCSPRSGDLSVYWYQQSLDQGLQFLIQYYNGEERAKGNILERFSAQQFPDLHSELNLSSLELGDSALYFCASSARTYTGELFFGEGSRLTVL.

The V and J genes are TRBV9 and TRBJ2-1, with TRBD1 identical over 7 bases. CDR1 SGDLS and CDR2 YYNGEE come from the germline V gene. The V segment lost 4 bases and the J segment 6 bases; nucleotides outside the gene matches: 13. The length of the CDR3 is 16 residues. Here the CDR3 reads CASSRGQLQWGNEQFF. CDR3 bases: TGTGCCAGCAGCAGGGGACAGCTCCAATGGGGCAATGAGCAGTTCTTC.

The chain uses TRBV9 and TRBJ1-4; weak D call: TRBD1 (5 bases). The CDR3 is made up of 16 amino acids. The germline gives CDR1 SGDLS, CDR2 YYNGEE. The V end was cut by 5 bases, the J end by 8 bases, with 22 bases between. CDR3 DNA sequence: TGTGCCAGCAGGAGAAGCCCAACAGGTTCGGGGGAAAAACTGTTTTTT. It is translated as CASRRSPTGSGEKLFF.

A note on this clone: Additional DNA sequences in this sample encode the identical CDR3. The V call is TRBV4-1, the J call TRBJ2-7; TRBD1 matches at 8 bases. The CDR3 is 15 amino acids. J gave up 7 bases and V 2 bases, and 10 bases lay outside the gene matches. CDR1 is MGHRA, CDR2 YSYEKL, per germline. CDR3 nucleotides: TGCGCCAGCAGCCAACAAGGGACAGGCCGCGGAGAGCAGTACTTC. It yields the protein CASSQQGTGRGEQYF.

This clone was counted a few times. The J gene is TRBJ1-5, the V gene TRBV7-9, with 7 bases lining up with TRBD1. After removal of 6 bases from V and 7 bases from J, the junction contained 6 bases not matched to a gene. The V gene's germline CDR1 is SEHNR and CDR2 FQNEAQ (reference sequence). The CDR3 runs 13 residues. DNA for the CDR3: TGTGCCAGCAGTCCTACAGGGGACCAGCCCCAGCATTTT. Translating gives CASSPTGDQPQHF.

The rearrangement joins TRBV11-3 to TRBJ1-4; possibly TRBD1 for D (5 bases). V dropped 5 bases and J dropped 0 bases, with 16 bases sitting between them. Germline V gene data show CDR1 as SGHNT and CDR2 as YENEEA. CDR3 length: 17 amino acids. CDR3 amino acids: CASSRGRRLTTNEKLFF. The CDR3 nucleotides read TGTGCCAGCAGCCGGGGACGGCGCCTGACAACTAATGAAAAACTGTTTTTT.

This clone appeared once. V gene TRBV2 combines with J gene TRBJ2-7, with 9 bases identical to TRBD2. With V trimmed by 2 bases and J by 1 base, 3 bases remained unmatched. This CDR3 has 15 amino acids. From germline, CDR1 is SNHLY and CDR2 FYNNEI. In DNA, the CDR3 is TGTGCCAGCAGTGAACTAGCGGGGCCTTCCTACGAGCAGTACTTC. It encodes CASSELAGPSYEQYF.

The rearrangement uses TRBV11-2 and TRBJ2-5, with a weak D call TRBD2 (6 bases). With the DNA end fitting TRBJ2-7 better, the J assignment may be wrong. CDR3 size: 14 residues. Looked up from germline, CDR1 is SGHAT and CDR2 is FQNNGV. The CDR3: CASSLAFGGYEQYF. The DNA of the CDR3 is TGTGCCAGCAGCTTAGCTTTCGGGGGATACGAGCAGTACTTC.

This clone is large (0.1 to 1%) by share. The gene calls are TRBV5-4 and TRBJ2-4; TRBD1 aligns across 8 bases. Trimming took 4 bases from V and 6 from J; bases not matched to a gene: 12. CDR1 SGHNT and CDR2 YYREEE come from the germline V gene (reference sequence). The CDR3 spans 16 residues. The CDR3 nucleotides are TGTGCCAGCAGCCCGGACAGGGCGGTCTCTGGAAACATTCAGTACTTC. This encodes CASSPDRAVSGNIQYF.

This chain joins TRBV28 and TRBJ1-2; possibly TRBD1 for D (5 bases). In germline, CDR1 is MDHEN, CDR2 SYDVKM. The germline V and J ends were trimmed by 6 bases and 2 bases, with 13 bases remaining between them. The CDR3 contains 14 residues. CDR3 coding DNA: TGTGCCAGCAGGACCGCGGGGGGGAACTATGGCTACACCTTC. It yields the protein CASRTAGGNYGYTF.